This T cell receptor (beta chain) comes out of a study of T cell responses to AZD1222 COVID-19 vaccine. Study-wide results and caveats: Regions left unmutated in variants are reportedly the target of nearly half of spike-specific TCRs.

CDR1 is SNHLY and CDR2 is FYNNEI in the germline V gene. V was trimmed by 6 bases and J by 2 bases, leaving 12 bases between them. This CDR3 is 14 amino acids long. Method: immunoSEQ multiplex PCR; TCRdb's copy keeps in-frame clones and lacks some. The sample includes over 70,000 clones, around 80% of them seen just once. With regard to this clone: The antigen is not known.

The sequence derives from an adult who received the MenACWY meningococcal vaccine as a control. Here the sequenced sample was peripheral blood, taken 28 days after the second dose of the MenACWY control vaccine. The chain employs TRBV2 and TRBJ2-3; D uncertain. The DNA for the CDR3 is TGTGCCAGCAGGGCTAGTACAATCACAGATACGCAGTATTTT. Its protein is CASRASTITDTQYF.